This TCR beta chain emerged from a study of cytomegalovirus exposure and HLA in healthy donors. Study summary: The approximately 110 validation repertoires used a platform that matched the one used for the approximately 670 first-cohort repertoires, as a later analysis reported.

Generated by immunoSEQ multiplex PCR, the TCRdb table keeps only in-frame clones and is missing some. The sample comprises 150,000 to 200,000 clones, about nine tenths of which are singletons, and over 9% rests with the top ten. Donors were drawn from the roughly 120-subject validation cohort, separate from the roughly 700-subject first cohort. Study-level findings and limits: Researchers catalogued about 160 TCR beta chains as cytomegalovirus-associated. It was reportedly the case that the classifier diagnosed cytomegalovirus status with high specificity and sensitivity.

V was cut by 3 bases and J by 4 bases, with 10 bases left in between. CDR1 LNHDA and CDR2 SQIVND come from the germline V gene (reference sequence). The CDR3 covers 13 residues. In its sample, this clone was seen a few times. What it binds is unknown. The sequence came from a woman under 30 in good health and CMV-seropositive. What was sequenced was PBMCs. This sequence joins TRBV19 and TRBJ2-7; D ambiguous. In DNA form, the CDR3 reads TGTGCCAGTAGTATCCGAGGTCCTTACGAGCAGTACTTC. This sequence encodes CASSIRGPYEQYF.